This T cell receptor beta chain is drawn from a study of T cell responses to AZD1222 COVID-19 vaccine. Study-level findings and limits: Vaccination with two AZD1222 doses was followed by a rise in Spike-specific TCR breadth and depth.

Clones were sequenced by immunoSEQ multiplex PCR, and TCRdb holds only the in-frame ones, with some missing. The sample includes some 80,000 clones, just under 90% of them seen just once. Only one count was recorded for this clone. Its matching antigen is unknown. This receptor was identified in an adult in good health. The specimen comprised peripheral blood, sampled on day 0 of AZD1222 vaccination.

CDR3 coding DNA: TGTGCCAGCAGCTTACGCAGGGACTATGGCTACACCTTC. Residues: CASSLRRDYGYTF. V usage is TRBV11-2 and J usage is TRBJ1-2; D perhaps matches TRBD1 (5 bases). This CDR3 region has 13 residues. CDR1 is SGHAT, CDR2 FQNNGV, per germline. V dropped 2 bases and J dropped 3 bases, with 7 bases sitting between them. Combining the CDR3 with reference TRBV11-2 and TRBJ1-2 gives the whole variable domain EAGVAQSPRYKIIEKRQSVAFWCNPISGHATLYWYQQILGQGPKLLIQFQNNGVVDDSQLPKDRFSAERLKGVDSTLKIQPAKLEDSAVYLCASSLRRDYGYTFGSGTRLTVV.